This T cell receptor beta chain was obtained from a study of T cell repertoires in cytomegalovirus infection. Turning to the study itself: Based on public TCR beta signatures, there were indications of CMV infection and of a matching HLA type.

One entry per CDR3 protein results from TCRdb running MiXCR on the reads. The table records 490,000 or so distinct CDR3 sequences, over 9% of them present only once. Concerning this clonotype itself: The antigen remains unidentified.

V was pared by 3 bases and J by 1 base, with 12 bases between. Germline V gene lookup returns CDR1 DFQATT and CDR2 SNEGSKA (reference sequence). The CDR3 has 14 residues. Study results and limitations: Cumulated frequencies of public TCR beta families served to identify carriers of CMV plus the relevant HLA. The response measured ex vivo was dominated by TCR beta clonotypes (HLA-C-restricted and CMV-specific).

Sequences were obtained from PBMCs. This chain joins TRBV20-1 and TRBJ1-1; no clear D gene. The receptor comes from a human donor in good health (CMV status not recorded). Some clones in this sample may be carry-over from other donors' samples. CDR3 in DNA: TGCAGTGCTAGGACGATCGGGAGGAACACTGAAGCTTTCTTT. Amino acids: CSARTIGRNTEAFF.